Sequencing of this TCR beta chain was carried out in a study of cytomegalovirus exposure and HLA in healthy donors. This CDR3 comprises 17 residues. Germline assignment: CDR1 LNHDA and CDR2 SQIVND (reference sequence). V gave up 6 bases and J gave up 1 base; unmatched junction bases: 9. All the people who gave samples were healthy bone marrow donors. 13 Jbeta primers and 60 Vbeta primers were used for the PCR. Only in-frame clones appear in the TCRdb table, and some are missing; sequencing was by immunoSEQ multiplex PCR. There are about 140,000 clones in the sample; approximately 82% occur only once, and 1.4% lies in the top ten. This clone was recorded once.

This TCR derives from a man in his thirties or forties in good health and CMV-seropositive. Sequences were obtained from PBMCs. V is TRBV19 and J is TRBJ2-3, with 11 bases fitting TRBD1. CDR3 bases: TGTGCCAGTAGCGCCGGGACAGGGGGTTCGGGCACAGATACGCAGTATTTT. It translates to CASSAGTGGSGTDTQYF.